This TCR beta chain was documented in a study of Ad26.COV2.S vaccination and SARS-CoV-2 variants. Sequencing was performed with immunoSEQ multiplex PCR; in TCRdb, only in-frame clones are kept and a portion is missing. The sample holds approximately 340,000 clones, about 91% seen once. The TCR originated in a human donor who had recovered from COVID-19. Sample: peripheral blood, taken after recovery from COVID-19.

The CDR3 sequence is CASSWTGGRADYGYTF. The CDR3 DNA follows: TGTGCCAGCAGTTGGACAGGGGGAAGGGCGGACTATGGCTACACCTTC. V gene TRBV6-2 or TRBV6-3 combines with J gene TRBJ1-2; 10 positions match TRBD1. Germline CDR1 MNHEY, CDR2 SVGEGT. This CDR3 contains 16 residues. V gave up 4 bases and J gave up 3 bases; unmatched junction bases: 8.